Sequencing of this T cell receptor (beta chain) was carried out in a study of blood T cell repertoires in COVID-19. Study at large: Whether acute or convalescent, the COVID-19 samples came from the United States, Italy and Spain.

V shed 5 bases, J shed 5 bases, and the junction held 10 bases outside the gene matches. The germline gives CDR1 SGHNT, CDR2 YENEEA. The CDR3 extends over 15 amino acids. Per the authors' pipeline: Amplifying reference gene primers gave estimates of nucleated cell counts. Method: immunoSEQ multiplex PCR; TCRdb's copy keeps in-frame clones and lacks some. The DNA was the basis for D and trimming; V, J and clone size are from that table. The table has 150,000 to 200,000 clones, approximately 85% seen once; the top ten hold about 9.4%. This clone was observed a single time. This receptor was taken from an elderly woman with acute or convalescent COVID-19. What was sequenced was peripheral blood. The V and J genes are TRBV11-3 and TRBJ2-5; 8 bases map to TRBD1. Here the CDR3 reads CASSPGQGEGETQYF. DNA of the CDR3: TGTGCCAGCAGCCCAGGACAGGGTGAGGGTGAGACCCAGTACTTC. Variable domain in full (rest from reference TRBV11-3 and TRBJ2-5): EAGVVQSPRYKIIEKKQPVAFWCNPISGHNTLYWYLQNLGQGPELLIRYENEEAVDDSQLPKDRFSAERLKGVDSTLKIQPAELGDSAVYLCASSPGQGEGETQYFGPGTRLLVL.